This is a list of T cell receptor beta chains from one sample in a study of blood T cells in healthy people across ages. TCRdb independently ran MiXCR on the 5' RACE reads; one entry per CDR3 protein. This sample has about 580,000 distinct CDR3 sequences; under 55% occur once, and the top ten carry approximately 23%. The sequenced sample was blood. The receptor source for this set is a man older than 75 in good health. The CDR3 runs from the conserved cysteine through the conserved F or W. Each record gives: J gene, V gene, D gene, clone size, CDR3 protein. A D gene is named only where the DNA matches it firmly. Clone size is not always given. Where it is, it says once, few, many or a class for expanded clones.

>TRBJ2-6|TRBV12-5|NA|NA
CASGLAKYNRGGSGANVLTF
>TRBJ2-4|TRBV4-3|TRBD2|NA
CASSQVEGLSGLQYF
>TRBJ2-1|TRBV5-1|TRBD2|NA
CASRPTGGTSGASGGNEQFF
>TRBJ1-5|TRBV27|NA|NA
CASSSRVQGYRDQPQHF
>TRBJ2-6|TRBV6-5|NA|many
CASSYGSGSGANVLTF
>TRBJ1-2|TRBV10-3|NA|few
CAISESGGANYGYTF
>TRBJ2-1|TRBV24-1|TRBD1|NA
CATSDVTGGRVSYNEQFF
>TRBJ2-4|TRBV4-3|TRBD1|NA
CASSLDRGTREQYF
>TRBJ2-1|TRBV3-1|TRBD2|NA
CASSQVSGGAYNEQFF
>TRBJ2-1|TRBV5-1|NA|NA
CASSLEGGRLQRQFF
>TRBJ2-1|TRBV7-9|NA|NA
CASSFQGPYEQFF
>TRBJ2-6|TRBV4-3|NA|NA
CASSQGIDSGANVLTF
>TRBJ1-1|TRBV5-1|NA|NA
CASSLGTRNTEAFF
>TRBJ2-3|TRBV15|NA|few
CATSRELAGNTDTQYF
>TRBJ2-7|TRBV20-1|TRBD2|NA
CSARDASGTPYEQYF
>TRBJ2-1|TRBV20-1|NA|NA
CSARDGARYEQFF
>TRBJ2-1|TRBV6-5|TRBD2|NA
CASRPSGTSGSTEQFF
>TRBJ2-1|TRBV27|TRBD2|few
CASSTRAGGAYNEQFF
>TRBJ2-2|TRBV6-5|NA|many
CASSYRSQGSGELFF
>TRBJ2-4|TRBV18|TRBD2|NA
CASSPRTSGRGLEQYF
>TRBJ2-7|TRBV15|NA|few
CATSRDAQPSYEQYF
>TRBJ2-7|TRBV6-5|NA|NA
CASSYSNGAREQYF
>TRBJ2-1|TRBV24-1|NA|NA
CATSDSLASSYNEQFF
>TRBJ1-2|TRBV27|TRBD1|NA
CASSPRTGGPANYGYTF
>TRBJ2-2|TRBV4-3|NA|few
CASSQDASNTGELFF
>TRBJ2-1|TRBV7-8|NA|many
CASSLTAQTPGYYNEQFF
>TRBJ2-3|TRBV25-1|NA|NA
CASMRQGGDTQYF
>TRBJ1-2|TRBV20-1|TRBD1|NA
CSASAPARTGDYGYTF
>TRBJ2-7|TRBV20-1|TRBD2|NA
CSARRLAGTYEQYF
>TRBJ2-5|TRBV3-1|NA|few
CASSQAGETQYF
>TRBJ1-4|TRBV7-2|NA|few
CASSLAGGEKLFF
>TRBJ1-4|TRBV20-1|NA|NA
CSAPTRGGEKLFF
>TRBJ2-7|TRBV5-1|NA|few
CAGHQEPYEQYF
>TRBJ1-4|TRBV12-3/TRBV12-4|NA|NA
CASSFRQQSEKLFF
>TRBJ1-2|TRBV6-5|NA|NA
CAAITGQRGYTF
>TRBJ1-1|TRBV29-1|NA|NA
CSVRRNTEAFF
>TRBJ1-6|TRBV4-3|NA|NA
CASSQLGNSPLHF
>TRBJ2-7|TRBV6-5|TRBD2|few
CASSYSKTSGSASSYEQYF
>TRBJ1-1|TRBV7-9|NA|NA
CASSEQPDRGGAFF
>TRBJ2-5|TRBV7-2|NA|few
CASSLDLELEQYF
>TRBJ2-1|TRBV5-4|NA|NA
CAGSLGDLAVDEQFF
>TRBJ2-7|TRBV20-1|TRBD2|many
CSARATGAGEREQYF
>TRBJ1-2|TRBV30|NA|NA
CAWSGGLYGYTF
>TRBJ2-7|TRBV5-1|TRBD2|NA
CASSPGDSGSTYEQYF
>TRBJ1-1|TRBV5-6|TRBD1|NA
CASSAGQGGGTEAFF
>TRBJ2-7|TRBV27|TRBD2|NA
CASSRVAGDYEQYF